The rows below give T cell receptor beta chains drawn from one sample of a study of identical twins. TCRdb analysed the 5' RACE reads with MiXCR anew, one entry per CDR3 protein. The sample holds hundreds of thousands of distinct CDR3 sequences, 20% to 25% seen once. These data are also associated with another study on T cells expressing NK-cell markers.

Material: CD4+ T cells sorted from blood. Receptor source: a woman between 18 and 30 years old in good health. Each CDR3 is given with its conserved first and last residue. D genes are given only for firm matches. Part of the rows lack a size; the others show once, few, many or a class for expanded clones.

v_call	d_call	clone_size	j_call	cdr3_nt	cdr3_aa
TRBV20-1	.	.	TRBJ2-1	TGCAGTGCCTCCTCCGAGACGGAATACAATGAGCAGTTCTTC	CSASSETEYNEQFF
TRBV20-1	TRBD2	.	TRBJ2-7	TGCAGTGCTAGAGATCAGGCGGGGGGAACCTACGAGCAGTACTTC	CSARDQAGGTYEQYF
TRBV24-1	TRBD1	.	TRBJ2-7	TGTGCCACCAGTGCCCCCCGGGACAGGAGTGGCGAGCAGTACTTC	CATSAPRDRSGEQYF
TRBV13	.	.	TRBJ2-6	TGTGCCTGCAGTTTAGGGGGGTCGAGGGCCTCTGGGGCCAACGTCCTGACTTTC	CACSLGGSRASGANVLTF
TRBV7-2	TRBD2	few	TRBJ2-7	TGTGCCAGCAGCGTAGGGACTAGCGGGATTGAGCAGTACTTC	CASSVGTSGIEQYF
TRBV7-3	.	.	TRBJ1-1	TGTGCCAGCAGCTTTGACTCCTACACTGAAGCTTTCTTT	CASSFDSYTEAFF
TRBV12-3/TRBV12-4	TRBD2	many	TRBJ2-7	TGTGCCAGCAGCTCCGGACTAGCGGGAATGTACGAGCAGTACTTC	CASSSGLAGMYEQYF
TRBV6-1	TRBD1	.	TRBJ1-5	TGTGCCAGCAGGAAGTGGGGACAGAGCAATCAGCCCCAGCATTTT	CASRKWGQSNQPQHF
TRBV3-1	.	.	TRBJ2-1	TGTGCCAGCGCACTAAACCGGGTGCGGGAGCAGTTCTTC	CASALNRVREQFF
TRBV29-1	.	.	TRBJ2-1	TGCAGCGCCCCAATCCGCCCCGGGGGGCGAAACAATGAGCAGTTCTTC	CSAPIRPGGRNNEQFF
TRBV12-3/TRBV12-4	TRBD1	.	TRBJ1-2	TGTGCCAGCAGCTCCTGGGACAGGGTAACTTATGGCTACACCTTC	CASSSWDRVTYGYTF
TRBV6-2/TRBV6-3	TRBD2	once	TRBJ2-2	TGTGCCAGCAGTACTCGACTAGCGGTTAACACCGGGGAGCTGTTTTTT	CASSTRLAVNTGELFF
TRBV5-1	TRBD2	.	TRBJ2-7	TGCGCCAGCAGCTATTGGACTAGCGGGAGCCATTACGAGCAGTACTTC	CASSYWTSGSHYEQYF
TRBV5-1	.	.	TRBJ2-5	TGCGCCACCATGGTGGACAGCTCTAGGGCCGCCCAGTACTTC	CATMVDSSRAAQYF
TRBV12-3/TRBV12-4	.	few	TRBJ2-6	TGTGCCAGCAGAATAACTGGGGCCAACGTCCTGACTTTC	CASRITGANVLTF
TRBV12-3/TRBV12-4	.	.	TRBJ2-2	TGTGCCAGCAACCGACAGGACACCGGGGAGCTGTTTTTT	CASNRQDTGELFF
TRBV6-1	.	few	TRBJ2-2	TGTGCCAGCAGCCAACGGGTTAATTTGGGCGGGGAGCTGTTTTTT	CASSQRVNLGGELFF